Each of the 14 T cell receptor beta chains below was sequenced from the same sample in a study of T cells in women clearing cervical HPV infection. Measured with immunoSEQ multiplex PCR; TCRdb has only the in-frame clones, and not every one. The table lists roughly 30,000 clones, with 4.3% in the top ten. Sequenced material: blood buffy coat. The origin of the receptors is a woman between 18 and 70 years old with a cervical HPV16 infection that either progressed to CIN3+ or cleared (not recorded which).

This CDR3 reads CASSERLGHQETQYF. The part of the CDR3 DNA that was read is TGTGCCAGCAGTGAGAGGCTAGGACACCAAGAGACG. This chain links TRBV2 with TRBJ2-3, with D perhaps matching TRBD1 (5 bases). The read ends 3 residues shy of where the CDR3 ends; the end is completed using the germline J gene. This CDR3 region has 15 residues. CDR1 and CDR2 (germline): SNHLY, FYNNEI.

A word on this clone: The CDR3 end falls 3 residues outside the read, so it is completed with the germline J gene. This sequence joins TRBV10-3 and TRBJ2-1; 9 positions agree with TRBD1. Losses at the gene ends were 7 bases for V and 1 base for J; bases not matched to a gene: 8. This CDR3 is 16 amino acids long. CDR1 and CDR2 (germline): ENHRY, SYGVKD. The CDR3 here is CAINRDRVGSYNEQFF. The DNA read from the CDR3 is TGTGCCATCAACCGGGACAGGGTAGGATCCTACAATGAG.

The sequenced CDR3 bases are TGCGCCAGCAGCTTGAGGGGTCCCTACAATGAG. Its translation: CASSLRGPYNE. In full, the CDR3 reads CASSLRGPYNEQFF. This chain connects TRBV5-1 to TRBJ2-1, with a tentative D call TRBD1 (5 bases). The CDR3 end is not reached by the read, which stops 3 residues before it; the germline J gene fills it in. The CDR3 runs 14 residues. Trimming removed 1 base at V and 2 bases at J, with 7 bases between. Looked up from germline, CDR1 is SGHRS and CDR2 is YFSETQ.

As regards this clone: Sequencing ends 3 residues short of the CDR3 end; the germline J gene provides the rest. The rearrangement joins TRBV23-1 to TRBJ2-7, with TRBD1 as a possible D gene (5 bases). TRBV23-1 has ORF status, its function being uncertain. CDR3 length: 15 residues. V was pared by 0 bases and J by 5 bases, with 14 bases between. The CDR3 here is CASSQSFRAVNEQYF. Incomplete CDR3 DNA: TGCGCCAGCAGTCAATCGTTCAGGGCTGTTAACGAG.

Regarding this clone: The CDR3 goes on 3 residues after the read ends, and that part is filled in from the germline J gene. This sequence joins TRBV7-6 and TRBJ2-2, with D possibly matching TRBD1 (5 bases). The CDR3 totals 15 residues. Trimming took 2 bases from V and 3 from J, leaving 10 bases between them. Per germline, CDR1 SGHVS and CDR2 FNYEAQ. The CDR3 loop is CASSLNLGHTGELFF. Partial CDR3 DNA: TGTGCCAGCAGCTTAAATCTGGGGCACACCGGGGAG. Full variable domain (rest looked up from reference TRBV7-6 and TRBJ2-2): GAGVSQSPRYKVTKRGQDVALRCDPISGHVSLYWYRQALGQGPEFLTYFNYEAQQDKSGLPNDRFSAERPEGSISTLTIQRTEQRDSAMYRCASSLNLGHTGELFFGEGSRLTVL.

In the case of this clone: The read is 3 residues too short to cover the CDR3 end, so that end is filled in from the germline J gene. The chain has TRBV27 and TRBJ2-3; tentative D call: TRBD2 (5 bases). Germline-derived CDR1 and CDR2 are MNHEY and SMNVEV (reference sequence). The CDR3 is 15 amino acids. The V end was cut by 3 bases, the J end by 0 bases, with 10 bases between. The covered CDR3 bases are TGTGCCAGCAGTTTCGGACGGACTAGCACAGATACG. It specifies CASSFGRTSTDT. The CDR3 reads in full as CASSFGRTSTDTQYF.

As regards this clone: The read stops 3 residues short of the end of the CDR3; the missing end is completed from the germline J gene. The chain couples TRBV11-3 to TRBJ1-1; the D gene is possibly TRBD1 (5 bases). There are 14 residues in the CDR3. The germline V gene encodes CDR1 SGHNT and CDR2 YENEEA. The chain's CDR3 is CASSNRQRKAEAFF. The DNA read from the CDR3 is TGTGCCAGCAGCAATCGACAGAGGAAGGCAGAA.

Concerning this clone itself: The sequence runs out 3 residues before the end of the CDR3; the remainder is reconstructed from the germline J gene. The chain uses TRBV6-1 and TRBJ2-7; D uncertain. The CDR3 runs 12 residues. The V end was cut by 2 bases, the J end by 4 bases, with 6 bases between. Germline V gene data show CDR1 as MNHNS and CDR2 as SASEGT. CDR3 DNA, as far as it was read: TGTGCCAGCAGTGAACCCGGGTACGAG. This sequence encodes CASSEPGYE. In full, the CDR3 reads CASSEPGYEQYF.

About this clone: The observed sequence ends 3 residues before the CDR3 terminus, with the missing tail filled in from the germline J gene. V is TRBV5-6 and J is TRBJ2-7, with TRBD1 identical over 8 bases. Per germline, CDR1 SGHDT and CDR2 YYEEEE. The ends lost 0 bases at V and 1 base at J; junction bases unmatched: 3. The CDR3 length is 15 residues. Incomplete CDR3 DNA: TGTGCCAGCAGCTTGGGCGGGACAGGATCCTACGAG. Residues: CASSLGGTGSYE. The whole CDR3 is CASSLGGTGSYEQYF.

Worth noting for this clone: With the read ending 3 residues before the CDR3 end, the germline J gene is used to fill in that end. The chain is built from TRBV7-8 and TRBJ2-4, with D possibly matching TRBD2 (5 bases). CDR3 length: 13 residues. CDR1 and CDR2 (germline): SGHVS, FQNEAQ. This chain's CDR3 is CASSPGTDYGQYF. CDR3 bases read: TGTGCCAGCAGCCCCGGCACCGACTATGGT. Together with reference TRBV7-8 and TRBJ2-4, the CDR3 gives the full variable domain: GAGVSQSPRYKVAKRGQDVALRCDPISGHVSLFWYQQALGQGPEFLTYFQNEAQLDKSGLPSDRFFAERPEGSVSTLKIQRTQQEDSAVYLCASSPGTDYGQYFGAGTRLSVL.

CDR3 sequence: CASSSSGQRDTQYF. The DNA read from the CDR3 is TGTGCCAGCAGCTCCTCTGGTCAGAGGGATACG. V and J are TRBV11-3 and TRBJ2-3; no clear D gene. Read coverage stops 3 residues before the CDR3 terminus; the germline J gene supplies the remainder. The CDR3 sequence is 14 residues long. Trimming removed 4 bases at V and 6 bases at J, with 14 bases between. In germline, CDR1 is SGHNT, CDR2 YENEEA.

In regard to this clone: Read data end 3 residues before the CDR3 end; the end is taken from the germline J gene. This rearrangement joins TRBV20-1 to TRBJ2-2; D possibly corresponds to TRBD2 (6 bases). CDR1 DFQATT and CDR2 SNEGSKA come from the germline V gene (reference sequence). The length of the CDR3 is 14 residues. The V gene lost 1 base and the J gene lost 1 base, with 7 bases spanning the gap. CDR3 DNA, as far as it was read: TGCAGTGCTAGAGTTAGCGGGAACACCGGGGAG. Translating gives CSARVSGNTGE. The full CDR3 protein reads CSARVSGNTGELFF.

Worth noting for this clone: One end of the junction varies from germline; a read error may be responsible. Sequencing ends 3 residues short of the CDR3 end; the germline J gene provides the rest. Distinct nucleotide sequences in the sample also encode this CDR3. J is TRBJ1-3 and V is TRBV7-9; 9 bases line up with TRBD1. Germline values: CDR1 SEHNR, CDR2 FQNEAQ (reference sequence). This CDR3 contains 15 residues. This CDR3 is CASSKQGASGNTIYF. The CDR3 DNA, read in part, is TGTGCCAGCAGCAAACAGGGGGCATCAGGAAACACA.

As to this clone: The read ends 3 residues shy of where the CDR3 ends; the end is completed using the germline J gene. The gene calls are TRBV10-2 and TRBJ2-1; 10 bases map to TRBD2. The CDR3 length is 15 residues. The J segment lost 6 bases and the V segment lost 6 bases, leaving 8 bases of the junction unmatched. In germline, CDR1 is WSHSY, CDR2 SAAADI. The CDR3 here is CASSSAGTSANEQFF. Partial CDR3 DNA: TGCGCCAGCAGCTCAGCCGGGACTAGCGCCAATGAG.